The clone carrying this TCR beta chain was recorded many times. This record belongs to a study of read filtering for tumor transcriptome and immune sequencing. The library was built from about 370 ng RNA with molecular barcoded adaptors for alpha/delta and beta/gamma chains. TCRdb analysed the reads with MiXCR anew, one entry per CDR3 protein. Of approximately 65,000 distinct CDR3 sequences listed, approximately 15% are singletons. The ends lost 1 base at V and 4 bases at J; junction bases unmatched: 5. CDR3 length: 14 amino acids. Germline V gene data show CDR1 as SQVTM and CDR2 as ANQGSEA. What was sequenced was a population of CD138-negative cells sorted from bone marrow. The chain couples TRBV29-1 to TRBJ2-7; 9 bases are a match to TRBD1. The source is a donor aged 40 or over with multiple myeloma. The CDR3 nucleotides read TGCAGCGTTGAAGGGGGACAGGGAATATACGAGCAGTACTTC. Translation: CSVEGGQGIYEQYF.